The 4 T cell receptor beta chains below were found in one sample sequenced in a study of T-cell memory formation after mild COVID-19. TCRdb independently ran MiXCR on the 5' RACE reads; one entry per CDR3 protein. The sample comprises about 38,000 distinct CDR3 sequences, more than 9.5% of which are singletons, and approximately 28% rests with the top ten. Sequencing used PBMCs or a T cell subset sorted from them (not recorded which). All receptors come from a young man who had mild COVID-19 (a few samples of this study predate the infection). Cell type and time point are not known.

This chain links TRBV4-3 with TRBJ2-5; D call uncertain. Germline V lookup: CDR1 LGHNA, CDR2 YSLEER. The CDR3 extends over 15 amino acids. The ends were cut back, 1 base at V and 0 bases at J, with 9 bases in the middle. CDR3 coding DNA: TGCGCCAGCAGCCAAGGAATAGGGTACCAAGAGACCCAGTACTTC. Amino acid sequence: CASSQGIGYQETQYF.

This clonotype was seen repeatedly, ten times or more. This sequence joins TRBV6-2 or TRBV6-3 and TRBJ2-5; TRBD2 agrees at 8 bases. Germline assignment: CDR1 MNHEY and CDR2 SVGEGT. The CDR3 contains 16 residues. Trimming took 4 bases from V and 4 from J; bases not matched to a gene: 11. The CDR3 protein is CASSFGGGVWGETQYF. The CDR3 DNA follows: TGTGCCAGCAGTTTCGGGGGGGGCGTCTGGGGAGAGACCCAGTACTTC.

This clonotype was counted ten times or more. The chain links TRBV28 to TRBJ2-5; D might be TRBD1 or TRBD2, each matching 5 bases. The germline V gene has CDR1 MDHEN and CDR2 SYDVKM. CDR3 length: 16 amino acids. The V gene lost 3 bases and the J gene lost 4 bases, with 18 bases spanning the gap. The chain's CDR3 is CASSLGDRANRETQYF. The CDR3 coding sequence is TGTGCCAGCAGTTTGGGGGACCGCGCAAATAGAGAGACCCAGTACTTC. Using reference TRBV28 and TRBJ2-5 for the parts outside the CDR3, the full variable domain is DVKVTQSSRYLVKRTGEKVFLECVQDMDHENMFWYRQDPGLGLRLIYFSYDVKMKEKGDIPEGYSVSREKKERFSLILESASTNQTSMYLCASSLGDRANRETQYFGPGTRLLVL.

This clonotype was recorded many times. The chain carries TRBV5-1 and TRBJ2-4, with TRBD1 identical over 7 bases. Trimming removed 0 bases from V and 7 bases from J; junction bases left unmatched: 1. The CDR3 length is 13 residues. Germline V CDR1 and CDR2: SGHRS, YFSETQ. CDR3 sequence: CASSLVGQNIQYF. CDR3 nucleotides: TGCGCCAGCAGCTTGGTGGGACAGAACATTCAGTACTTC. Full variable domain (remainder filled in from reference TRBV5-1 and TRBJ2-4): KAGVTQTPRYLIKTRGQQVTLSCSPISGHRSVSWYQQTPGQGLQFLFEYFSETQRNKGNFPGRFSGRQFSNSRSEMNVSTLELGDSALYLCASSLVGQNIQYFGAGTRLSVL.